This T cell receptor beta chain was obtained from a study of blood T cell repertoires in COVID-19. Looking at the study overall: PBMCs, B-cell-depleted T cells, or T cells were the source of the cDNA or gDNA that made up the material.

Original analysis: Researchers report that nucleated cell counts were estimated from reference gene primer amplification. The data were produced by immunoSEQ multiplex PCR, yet TCRdb's version contains in-frame clones alone and is incomplete. V and J calls and clone size follow that table, whereas D and trimming were derived from the DNA. The repertoire holds roughly 70,000 clones, around 91% seen once, with 8.5% in the top ten. With 4 bases removed from V and 0 bases from J, the gap between germline ends came to 22 bases. The germline gives CDR1 SGHDN, CDR2 FVKESK. The CDR3 covers 18 residues. Sequenced material: peripheral blood. The TCR was taken from a human donor in a cohort sampled during active COVID-19. The V gene is TRBV14, the J gene TRBJ2-7; a weak D match, TRBD1 (6 bases). CDR3 residues: CASSPQGPLLLSSYEQYF. Here the CDR3 DNA reads TGTGCCAGCAGCCCACAGGGCCCCCTTCTCCTTAGCTCCTACGAGCAGTACTTC.